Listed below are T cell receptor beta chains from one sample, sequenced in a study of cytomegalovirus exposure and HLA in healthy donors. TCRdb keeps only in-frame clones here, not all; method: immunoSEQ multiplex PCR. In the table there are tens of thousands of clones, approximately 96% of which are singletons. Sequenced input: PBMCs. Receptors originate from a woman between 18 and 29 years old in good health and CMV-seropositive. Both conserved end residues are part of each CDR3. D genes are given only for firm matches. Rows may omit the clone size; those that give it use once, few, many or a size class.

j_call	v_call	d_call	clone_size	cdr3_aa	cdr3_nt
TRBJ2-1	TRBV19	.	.	CASSIGLWGQGGNEQFF	TGTGCCAGTAGTATAGGACTTTGGGGTCAGGGAGGCAATGAGCAGTTCTTC
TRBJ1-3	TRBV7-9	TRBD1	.	CASSLSPTGTVKADTIYF	TGTGCCAGCAGCCTATCACCGACGGGGACAGTTAAGGCGGACACCATATATTTT
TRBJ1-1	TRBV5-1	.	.	CASSLEGPERTEAFF	TGCGCCAGCAGCTTGGAGGGGCCGGAACGTACTGAAGCTTTCTTT
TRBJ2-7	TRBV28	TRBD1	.	CASSLIGQGVVYEQYF	TGTGCCAGCAGTTTGATCGGACAGGGGGTTGTGTACGAGCAGTACTTC
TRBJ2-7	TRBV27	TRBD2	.	CASSSYGRRNEQYF	TGTGCCAGCAGTTCTTACGGGAGGAGGAACGAGCAGTACTTC
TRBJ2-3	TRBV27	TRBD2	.	CASSLTSGSTDTQYF	TGTGCCAGCAGTTTGACTAGCGGGAGTACAGATACGCAGTATTTT
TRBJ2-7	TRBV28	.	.	CASSPDTSYEQYF	TGTGCCAGCAGTCCCGACACCTCCTACGAGCAGTACTTC
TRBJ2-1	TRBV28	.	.	CASSPGGPSLYEQFF	TGTGCCAGCAGTCCCGGGGGACCGTCCCTCTATGAGCAGTTCTTC
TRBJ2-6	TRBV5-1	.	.	CASSLPTGSSGANVLTF	TGCGCCAGCAGCCTACCGACGGGGAGCTCTGGGGCCAACGTCCTGACTTTC
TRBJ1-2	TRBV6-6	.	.	CASRFAGAMPGYTF	TGTGCCAGCAGATTTGCAGGGGCCATGCCGGGCTACACCTTC
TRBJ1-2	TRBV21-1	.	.	CASSPRAQGNYGYTF	TGTGCCAGCAGCCCGCGGGCACAGGGAAACTATGGCTACACCTTC
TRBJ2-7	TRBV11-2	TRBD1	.	CASRGDSSYEQYF	TGTGCCAGCAGGGGGGACAGCTCCTACGAGCAGTACTTC
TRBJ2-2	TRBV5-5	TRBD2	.	CASSSVAGAVTGELFF	TGTGCCAGCAGCTCCGTAGCGGGAGCGGTCACCGGGGAGCTGTTTTTT
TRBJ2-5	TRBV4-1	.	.	CASSQGARFKQETQYF	TGCGCCAGCAGCCAAGGGGCCAGATTCAAACAAGAGACCCAGTACTTC
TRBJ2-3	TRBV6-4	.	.	CASISGFSTDTQYF	TGTGCCAGCATCTCGGGATTTAGCACAGATACGCAGTATTTT
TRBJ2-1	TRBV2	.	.	CASSEWLAYEQFF	TGTGCCAGCAGTGAATGGCTAGCGTATGAGCAGTTCTTC
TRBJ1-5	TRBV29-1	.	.	CSGSSNQPQHF	TGCAGCGGGAGTAGCAATCAGCCCCAGCATTTT
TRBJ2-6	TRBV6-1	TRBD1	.	CASSVGTAFSGANVLTF	TGTGCCAGCAGTGTCGGGACAGCTTTTTCTGGGGCCAACGTCCTGACTTTC
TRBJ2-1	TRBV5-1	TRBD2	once	CASSPGAGLAGVAYNEQFF	TGCGCCAGCAGCCCAGGGGCGGGACTAGCGGGAGTTGCCTACAATGAGCAGTTCTTC
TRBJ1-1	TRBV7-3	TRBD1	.	CASSRDRGTEAFF	TGTGCCAGCAGCCGTGACAGGGGCACTGAAGCTTTCTTT
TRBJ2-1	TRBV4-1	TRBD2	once	CASSQGWESAASGSYNEQFF	TGCGCCAGCAGCCAAGGTTGGGAGTCCGCGGCTAGCGGGAGTTACAATGAGCAGTTCTTC
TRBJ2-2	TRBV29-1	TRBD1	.	CSVLWQGDTGELFF	TGCAGCGTTCTGTGGCAGGGGGACACCGGGGAGCTGTTTTTT
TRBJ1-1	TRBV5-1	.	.	CASSLDGDTEAFF	TGCGCCAGCAGCTTGGACGGAGACACTGAAGCTTTCTTT
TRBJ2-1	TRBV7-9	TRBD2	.	CASSYTSELNNEQFF	TGTGCCAGCAGCTATACTAGCGAATTAAACAATGAGCAGTTCTTC